The entry below gives a single T cell receptor beta chain sequence along with its context. What it recognizes is unknown. This sample stems from a study of cytomegalovirus exposure and HLA in healthy donors. Points from the study as a whole: Associated with cytomegalovirus, according to the listing, were 164 TCR beta chains. The classifier was said to identify cytomegalovirus status with high specificity and sensitivity. Rare sequences made up most TCRs, while some public TCRs were found in many donors.

Profiled with immunoSEQ multiplex PCR; TCRdb holds only in-frame clones, not every one. The table shows approximately 150,000 clones, with more than 80% occurring only once. Donors came from a validation cohort of 90 to 150 subjects, distinct from the first 666-subject cohort. The V end lost 5 bases, the J end lost 4 bases, and 15 bases lay between the germline ends. There are 15 residues in the CDR3. Germline V gives CDR1 MNHNS, CDR2 SASEGT. The V call is TRBV6-1, the J call TRBJ2-1, with D possibly TRBD1 on 5 matching bases. Sequenced material: PBMCs. This TCR came from a woman between 18 and 29 years old in good health and CMV-seropositive. Written as DNA, the CDR3 is TGTGCCAGCAGTCGGACGGCAGGGTTTTACAATGAGCAGTTCTTC. This sequence encodes CASSRTAGFYNEQFF.